These 12 T cell receptor beta chains were sequenced from one sample in a study of B cell selection in AIRE deficiency. CD4+CD127+ cells were sorted as the conventional CD4 T cells. The repertoire was sequenced with immunoSEQ multiplex PCR; TCRdb's copy has only in-frame clones and lacks some. Counted here are about 22,000 clones, approximately 96% occurring once; the ten biggest clones make up 0.15% to 0.2%. What was sequenced was CD4+CD127+ conventional T cells sorted from PBMCs. The receptors originated from a human donor in good health.

The V call is TRBV9, the J call TRBJ2-3, with D perhaps matching TRBD2 (6 bases). There are 15 residues in the CDR3. Trimming removed 0 bases at V and 2 bases at J, with 10 bases between. Per the germline V gene, CDR1 is SGDLS and CDR2 is YYNGEE. CDR3 DNA: TGTGCCAGCAGCGTAGGGGACTTCAACACAGATACGCAGTATTTT. This translates into CASSVGDFNTDTQYF.

This sequence joins TRBV18 and TRBJ2-1; 11 bases match TRBD1. With V trimmed by 2 bases and J by 7 bases, 1 base remained unmatched. The CDR3 is made up of 14 amino acids. Germline V lookup: CDR1 KGHSH, CDR2 LQKENI. In DNA form, the CDR3 reads TGTGCCAGCTCACCAGGGACAGGGGGAAATGAGCAGTTCTTC. Translated, it gives CASSPGTGGNEQFF. The entire variable domain, with the rest obtained from reference TRBV18 and TRBJ2-1, is as follows: NAGVMQNPRHLVRRRGQEARLRCSPMKGHSHVYWYRQLPEEGLKFMVYLQKENIIDESGMPKERFSAEFPKEGPSILRIQQVVRGDSAAYFCASSPGTGGNEQFFGPGTRLTVL.

The chain couples TRBV7-9 to TRBJ2-1; 9 nucleotides agree with TRBD2. Germline-derived CDR1 and CDR2 are SEHNR and FQNEAQ (reference sequence). Trimming at V came to 2 bases and at J to 7 bases, leaving 3 bases not matched to a gene. CDR3 length equals 14 residues. CDR3 in amino acids: CASSLSGGHNEQFF. CDR3 DNA sequence: TGTGCCAGCAGCTTAAGCGGGGGGCATAATGAGCAGTTCTTC.

The rearrangement joins TRBV19 to TRBJ1-4; TRBD1 might be the D (5 bases). The germline V and J ends were trimmed by 10 bases and 0 bases, with 12 bases remaining between them. This CDR3 is built from 14 residues. Germline lookup yields CDR1 LNHDA and CDR2 SQIVND (reference sequence). CDR3 region: CATTPTATNEKLFF. The DNA of the CDR3 is TGTGCCACCACCCCGACAGCAACTAATGAAAAACTGTTTTTT.

This clone was seen only once. The V and J genes are TRBV10-3 and TRBJ1-2, with D hard to call. The germline V gene encodes CDR1 ENHRY and CDR2 SYGVKD. Deletions cut 4 bases from V and 3 bases from J, with 9 bases between. The CDR3 contains 13 residues. This CDR3 is CAISGNGDYGYTF. The CDR3 DNA sequence: TGTGCCATCAGTGGTAACGGCGACTATGGCTACACCTTC.

V is TRBV7-9 and J is TRBJ2-7; TRBD1 matches at 7 bases. Germline V lookup: CDR1 SEHNR, CDR2 FQNEAQ (reference sequence). This CDR3 spans 15 amino acids. After removal of 5 bases from V and 0 bases from J, the junction contained 7 bases not matched to a gene. CDR3 bases: TGTGCCAGCAGCCCGGACAGGCAGAGCTCCTACGAGCAGTACTTC. This sequence encodes CASSPDRQSSYEQYF.

The chain is built from TRBV10-1 and TRBJ2-5; weak D call: TRBD2 (6 bases). The V gene lost 3 bases and the J gene lost 4 bases, with 18 bases spanning the gap. CDR3 size: 16 residues. The V gene's germline CDR1 is WNHNN and CDR2 SYGVQD (reference sequence). The CDR3 region has the DNA TGCGCCAGCAGTGATCCGGGGGAAAGGCAACCAGAGACCCAGTACTTC. It translates to CASSDPGERQPETQYF.

This sequence joins TRBV5-1 and TRBJ2-5; TRBD2 agrees at 13 bases. In germline, CDR1 is SGHRS, CDR2 YFSETQ. The CDR3 is 17 amino acids. The V segment lost 1 base and the J segment 1 base; nucleotides outside the gene matches: 4. The CDR3 spells CASSLFGTSGAQETQYF. CDR3 in DNA: TGCGCCAGCAGCTTGTTCGGGACTAGCGGGGCCCAAGAGACCCAGTACTTC. The full variable domain, in which reference TRBV5-1 and TRBJ2-5 provide the parts outside the CDR3, is KAGVTQTPRYLIKTRGQQVTLSCSPISGHRSVSWYQQTPGQGLQFLFEYFSETQRNKGNFPGRFSGRQFSNSRSEMNVSTLELGDSALYLCASSLFGTSGAQETQYFGPGTRLLVL.

CDR3 sequence: CASSQGRDSLYGYTF. The CDR3 DNA reads TGTGCCAGCTCTCAGGGTCGGGACAGCCTCTATGGCTACACCTTC. V is TRBV18 and J is TRBJ1-2, with 7 nucleotides matching TRBD1. The CDR3 totals 15 residues. J gave up 4 bases and V 6 bases, and 11 bases lay outside the gene matches. From germline, CDR1 is KGHSH and CDR2 LQKENI.

The CDR3, as DNA: TGTGCCAGCAGTGAATACGGGGGGACAAGTGAAGCTTTCTTT. Encoded protein: CASSEYGGTSEAFF. The chain links TRBV25-1 to TRBJ1-1, with a weak D call TRBD1 (6 bases). Trimming took off 0 bases at V and 7 bases at J, with 12 bases between the two ends. Germline lookup yields CDR1 MGHDK and CDR2 SYGVNS. The CDR3 consists of 14 residues. The whole variable domain, filled in from reference TRBV25-1 and TRBJ1-1, reads EADIYQTPRYLVIGTGKKITLECSQTMGHDKMYWYQQDPGMELHLIHYSYGVNSTEKGDLSSESTVSRIRTEHFPLTLESARPSHTSQYLCASSEYGGTSEAFFGQGTRLTVV.

J is TRBJ1-4 and V is TRBV7-2, with a possible D match to TRBD1 (5 bases). CDR1 and CDR2 from the germline V gene are SGHTA and FQGNSA. Trimming cost V 0 bases and J 0 bases, with 20 bases left between them. This CDR3 comprises 20 residues. CDR3 in amino acids: CASSLAPTGANSATNEKLFF. CDR3 nucleotide sequence: TGTGCCAGCAGCTTAGCCCCCACCGGGGCTAATAGTGCAACTAATGAAAAACTGTTTTTT.

This chain connects TRBV7-2 to TRBJ2-7; possibly TRBD2 for D (6 bases). Trimming shortened V by 2 bases and J by 3 bases, and 17 bases separated the two germline ends. Germline assignment: CDR1 SGHTA and CDR2 FQGNSA. The CDR3 is made up of 16 amino acids. The CDR3 nucleotides are TGTGCCAGCAGCTTAACCTCGACTAGGGGAAACTACGAGCAGTACTTC. It yields the protein CASSLTSTRGNYEQYF.